This T cell receptor beta chain was sequenced in a study of blood T cell repertoires in COVID-19. There are 11 residues in the CDR3. The germline CDR1 and CDR2 sequences are DFQATT and SNEGSKA (reference sequence). Trimming removed 6 bases at V and 8 bases at J, with 13 bases between. How the authors handled the data: Reference gene primer amplification gave nucleated cell count estimates. Sequencing used immunoSEQ multiplex PCR; TCRdb keeps in-frame clones, though not all of them. That table furnishes V, J and clone size, whereas the DNA furnished D and trimming. The sample has some 270,000 clones, 70% to 90% seen once; the top ten hold roughly 0.94%.

The V gene is TRBV20-1, the J gene TRBJ1-1, with a weak D call TRBD1 (6 bases). The TCR originated in a human donor with COVID-19, enrolled during active disease. The donor label of this sample is uncertain. The sequencing sample was made of peripheral blood. CDR3 residues: CSAQGQGEAFF. CDR3 sequence (DNA): TGCAGTGCCCAGGGGCAGGGAGAAGCTTTCTTT.